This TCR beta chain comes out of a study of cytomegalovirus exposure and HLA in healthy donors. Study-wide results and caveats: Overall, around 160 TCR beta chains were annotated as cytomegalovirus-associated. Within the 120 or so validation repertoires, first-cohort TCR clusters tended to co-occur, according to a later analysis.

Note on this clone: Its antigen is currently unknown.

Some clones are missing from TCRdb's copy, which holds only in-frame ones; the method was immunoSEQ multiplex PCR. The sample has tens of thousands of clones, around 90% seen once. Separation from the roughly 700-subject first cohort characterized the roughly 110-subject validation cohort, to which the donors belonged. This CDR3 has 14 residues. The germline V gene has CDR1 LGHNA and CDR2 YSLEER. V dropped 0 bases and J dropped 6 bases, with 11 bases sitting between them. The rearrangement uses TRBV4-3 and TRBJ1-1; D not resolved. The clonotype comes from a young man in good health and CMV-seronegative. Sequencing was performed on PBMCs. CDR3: CASSQEYRESEAFF. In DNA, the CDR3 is TGCGCCAGCAGCCAAGAGTATAGGGAGTCTGAAGCTTTCTTT.